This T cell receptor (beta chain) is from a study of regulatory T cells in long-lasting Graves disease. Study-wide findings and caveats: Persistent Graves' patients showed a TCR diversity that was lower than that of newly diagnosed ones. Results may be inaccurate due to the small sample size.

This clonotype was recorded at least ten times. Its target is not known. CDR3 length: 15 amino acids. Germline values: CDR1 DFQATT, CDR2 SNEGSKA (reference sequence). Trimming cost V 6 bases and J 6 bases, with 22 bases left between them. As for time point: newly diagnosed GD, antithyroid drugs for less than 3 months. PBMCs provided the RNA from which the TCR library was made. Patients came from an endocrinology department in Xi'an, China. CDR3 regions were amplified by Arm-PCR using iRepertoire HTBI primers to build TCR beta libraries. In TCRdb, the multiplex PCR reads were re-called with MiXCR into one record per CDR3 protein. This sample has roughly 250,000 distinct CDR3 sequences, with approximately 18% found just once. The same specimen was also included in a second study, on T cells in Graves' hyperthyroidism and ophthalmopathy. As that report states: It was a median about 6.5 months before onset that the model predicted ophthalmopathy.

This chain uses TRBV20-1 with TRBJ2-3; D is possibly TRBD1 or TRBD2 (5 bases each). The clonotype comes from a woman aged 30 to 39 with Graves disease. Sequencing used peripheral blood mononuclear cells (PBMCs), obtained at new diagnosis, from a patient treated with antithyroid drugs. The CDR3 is CSANRDVERRDTQYF. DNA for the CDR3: TGCAGTGCCAATCGGGACGTCGAGCGTCGCGATACGCAGTATTTT.